This entry lists 31 T cell receptor beta chains sequenced from one sample in a study of blood T cell repertoires in COVID-19. The protocol was immunoSEQ multiplex PCR, while the TCRdb copy is restricted to in-frame clones and leaves out a portion. The sample lists about 200,000 clones, around four fifths seen once, with 0.8% to 0.95% in the top ten. The specimen was peripheral blood. These receptors were obtained from a man between 60 and 75 years old with COVID-19, enrolled during active disease.

This chain links TRBV28 with TRBJ1-6; TRBD1 agrees at 10 bases. The CDR3 extends over 14 amino acids. The V segment lost 3 bases and the J segment 11 bases; nucleotides outside the gene matches: 4. In germline, CDR1 is MDHEN, CDR2 SYDVKM. CDR3 sequence reads: CASSLGTGVAPLHF. The CDR3 DNA reads TGTGCCAGCAGTTTGGGGACAGGGGTTGCACCCCTCCACTTT.

The V and J genes are TRBV18 and TRBJ2-2, with TRBD1 identical over 8 bases. J lost 4 bases, V lost 3 bases, and 4 bases had no gene match. Germline values: CDR1 KGHSH, CDR2 LQKENI. The CDR3 consists of 15 residues. The CDR3 loop reads CASSPTGGSTGELFF. The DNA of the CDR3 is TGTGCCAGCTCACCTACAGGGGGGAGCACCGGGGAGCTGTTTTTT.

CDR3 coding DNA: TGTGCCAGCAGGATTACAGGTTTCGACACCGGGGAGCTGTTTTTT. Translated: CASRITGFDTGELFF. The chain couples TRBV6-5 to TRBJ2-2, with D maybe TRBD1 (5 bases). Looked up from germline, CDR1 is MNHEY and CDR2 is SVGAGI. The V end lost 6 bases, the J end lost 3 bases, and 14 bases lay between the germline ends. This CDR3 has 15 amino acids.

J is TRBJ1-1 and V is TRBV21-1; the table names TRBD1, a call not compared with the DNA. TRBV21-1 is listed as a pseudogene. The CDR3 spans 15 residues. CDR3 residues: CASSKAAELNTEAFF. The CDR3 DNA sequence: TGTGCCAGCAGCAAAGCGGCAGAATTGAACACTGAAGCTTTCTTT.

This clone was seen more than once but under ten times. The V and J genes are TRBV7-9 and TRBJ1-2; D is perhaps TRBD1 (6 bases). The CDR3 loop spans 16 amino acids. CDR1 and CDR2 (germline): SEHNR, FQNEAQ (reference sequence). Trimming stripped 1 base from V and 0 bases from J, with 12 bases between. This chain's CDR3 is CASSLEQGLPNYGYTF. In DNA, the CDR3 is TGTGCCAGCAGCTTAGAACAGGGTCTTCCTAACTATGGCTACACCTTC.

V and J are TRBV7-9 and TRBJ2-7; a weak D match, TRBD2 (6 bases). Germline loops: CDR1 SEHNR, CDR2 FQNEAQ (reference sequence). This CDR3 is built from 14 residues. V was pared by 1 base and J by 1 base, with 8 bases between. The CDR3 bases are TGTGCCAGCAGCTTAGGGGGACTTTCCTACGAGCAGTACTTC. It codes for CASSLGGLSYEQYF.

The chain has TRBV11-2 and TRBJ1-1; TRBD1 agrees at 9 bases. The germline V gene has CDR1 SGHAT and CDR2 FQNNGV. The CDR3 is 14 amino acids. The ends lost 6 bases at V and 5 bases at J; junction bases unmatched: 7. This CDR3 reads CASRPGTGWTEAFF. The CDR3 nucleotides are TGTGCCAGCAGACCCGGGACAGGGTGGACTGAAGCTTTCTTT.

The rearrangement uses TRBV10-3 and TRBJ1-4; D gene unclear. Germline V CDR1 and CDR2: ENHRY, SYGVKD. Trimming stripped 7 bases from V and 5 bases from J, with 11 bases between. This CDR3 is built from 13 residues. CDR3 in DNA: TGTGCCATCAAGGGAGTCGTCAATGAAAAACTGTTTTTT. It codes for CAIKGVVNEKLFF.

The rearrangement joins TRBV27 to TRBJ1-6; weak D call: TRBD1 (5 bases). Germline-derived CDR1 and CDR2 are MNHEY and SMNVEV (reference sequence). The V end was cut by 5 bases, the J end by 9 bases, with 17 bases between. This CDR3 is 15 amino acids long. DNA for the CDR3: TGTGCCAGCAGTCGCATCGGGGGTTCTGGTTCACCCCTCCACTTT. It specifies CASSRIGGSGSPLHF.

This clone occurred a few times. This chain joins TRBV30 and TRBJ1-6, with D hard to call. The germline gives CDR1 GTSNPN, CDR2 SVGIG (reference sequence). V lost 8 bases, J lost 0 bases, and 11 bases lay in between. The CDR3 loop spans 14 amino acids. The CDR3 protein is CALGEGSYNSPLHF. CDR3 in DNA: TGTGCCCTCGGGGAAGGCTCCTATAATTCACCCCTCCACTTT. The full variable domain, its missing parts supplied by reference TRBV30 and TRBJ1-6, is SQTIHQWPATLVQPVGSPLSLECTVEGTSNPNLYWYRQAAGRGLQLLFYSVGIGQISSEVPQNLSASRPQDRQFILSSKKLLLSDSGFYLCALGEGSYNSPLHFGNGTRLTVT.

The chain combines TRBV9 with TRBJ1-1; 8 bases match TRBD1. The CDR3 length is 15 residues. J gave up 2 bases and V 0 bases, and 3 bases lay outside the gene matches. Germline assignment: CDR1 SGDLS and CDR2 YYNGEE. The CDR3 sequence is CASSVGGQGNTEAFF. In DNA, the CDR3 is TGTGCCAGCAGCGTAGGCGGACAGGGCAACACTGAAGCTTTCTTT.

This chain links TRBV5-4 with TRBJ2-3, with D maybe TRBD1 (5 bases). Per germline, CDR1 SGHNT and CDR2 YYREEE (reference sequence). This CDR3 comprises 17 residues. Trimming removed 4 bases at V and 3 bases at J, with 21 bases between. CDR3 DNA: TGTGCCAGCAGCGGTGCAGGGTATCGCCGGGTGACAGATACGCAGTATTTT. As protein: CASSGAGYRRVTDTQYF.

The chain uses TRBV27 and TRBJ1-5; D is possibly TRBD1 (5 bases). CDR3 length equals 14 residues. V lost 8 bases and J lost 2, with 13 bases in between. CDR1 and CDR2 from the germline V gene are MNHEY and SMNVEV (reference sequence). The CDR3 is CASQRPGRNQPQHF. The DNA for the CDR3 is TGTGCCAGCCAAAGACCAGGGCGCAATCAGCCCCAGCATTTT.

The chain uses TRBV7-2 and TRBJ2-1, with D possibly matching TRBD2 (8 bases). Trimming removed 5 bases at V and 3 bases at J, with 20 bases between. The germline V gene has CDR1 SGHTA and CDR2 FQGNSA. The CDR3 is made up of 17 amino acids. CDR3: CASSPEGAGGYYNEQFF. CDR3 bases: TGTGCCAGCAGCCCGGAGGGGGCGGGAGGATACTACAATGAGCAGTTCTTC. The full variable domain, in which reference TRBV7-2 and TRBJ2-1 provide the parts outside the CDR3, is GAGVSQSPSNKVTEKGKDVELRCDPISGHTALYWYRQSLGQGLEFLIYFQGNSAPDKSGLPSDRFSAERTGGSVSTLTIQRTQQEDSAVYLCASSPEGAGGYYNEQFFGPGTRLTVL.

V usage is TRBV4-1 and J usage is TRBJ1-4, with D tentatively TRBD1 (6 bases). The germline V and J ends were trimmed by 1 base and 0 bases, with 18 bases remaining between them. This CDR3 spans 19 amino acids. Germline CDR1 MGHRA, CDR2 YSYEKL. CDR3 in amino acids: CASSQGPQGTYATNEKLFF. CDR3 nucleotides: TGCGCCAGCAGCCAAGGTCCCCAGGGGACCTATGCAACTAATGAAAAACTGTTTTTT.

The rearrangement uses TRBV5-4 and TRBJ2-5; TRBD2 matches 9 bases. J gave up 2 bases and V 0 bases, and 8 bases lay outside the gene matches. The CDR3 contains 17 residues. The germline V gene has CDR1 SGHNT and CDR2 YYREEE (reference sequence). The DNA of the CDR3 is TGTGCCAGCAGCTTGGGGGCCGGGACTAGCCTACAAGAGACCCAGTACTTC. Its translation: CASSLGAGTSLQETQYF.

There are a few counts of this clone. The chain links TRBV4-3 to TRBJ1-1; the match to TRBD1 covers 7 bases. This CDR3 comprises 16 residues. Germline trimming cut 4 bases from V and 1 base from J; bases unmatched to any gene: 9. The germline V gene encodes CDR1 LGHNA and CDR2 YSLEER. CDR3: CASSPGQGGQNTEAFF. For the CDR3, the DNA is TGCGCCAGCAGCCCCGGTCAGGGGGGTCAGAACACTGAAGCTTTCTTT.

This clone was seen only a few times. The chain has TRBV11-2 and TRBJ1-6; 8 bases map to TRBD1. V lost 3 bases and J lost 5; bases outside the gene matches: 3. Looked up from germline, CDR1 is SGHAT and CDR2 is FQNNGV. The CDR3 contains 15 residues. The CDR3 reads CASSFRTGNNSPLHF. The CDR3 nucleotides read TGTGCCAGCAGCTTTCGGACAGGGAATAATTCACCCCTCCACTTT.

The chain combines TRBV28 with TRBJ1-5, with TRBD1 as a possible D gene (5 bases). Germline CDR1 and CDR2: MDHEN and SYDVKM. Trimming removed 8 bases from V and 4 bases from J, with 15 bases in between. This CDR3 contains 14 residues. CDR3 in amino acids: CASSQGRWNQPQHF. CDR3 in DNA: TGTGCCAGCTCTCAGGGTCGTTGGAATCAGCCCCAGCATTTT.

This clone was recorded only once. The chain links TRBV12-3 or TRBV12-4 to TRBJ1-6; no clear D gene. The CDR3 is 13 residues long. With 3 bases removed from V and 13 bases from J, the gap between germline ends came to 13 bases. CDR3 bases: TGTGCCAGCAGTTTTACAGACCGATCCCCCCTCCACTTT. Protein sequence: CASSFTDRSPLHF.

J is TRBJ2-5 and V is TRBV11-2; D not resolved. Between the trimmed V and J ends, which lost 0 bases and 5 bases, there was a span of 7 bases. The CDR3 consists of 13 residues. Germline V gives CDR1 SGHAT, CDR2 FQNNGV. This CDR3 is CASSLDPRETQYF. Written as DNA, the CDR3 is TGTGCCAGCAGCTTAGACCCCCGGGAGACCCAGTACTTC. Combining the CDR3 with reference TRBV11-2 and TRBJ2-5 gives the whole variable domain EAGVAQSPRYKIIEKRQSVAFWCNPISGHATLYWYQQILGQGPKLLIQFQNNGVVDDSQLPKDRFSAERLKGVDSTLKIQPAKLEDSAVYLCASSLDPRETQYFGPGTRLLVL.

This clone was seen a handful of times. This chain links TRBV11-2 with TRBJ2-6; TRBD2 might be the D (5 bases). V lost 1 base to trimming and J lost 12 bases, with 10 bases between them. CDR1 SGHAT and CDR2 FQNNGV come from the germline V gene. CDR3 size: 13 residues. For the CDR3, the DNA is TGTGCCAGCAGCTTAGGGGGAGAGGGCGTCCTGACTTTC. Amino acids: CASSLGGEGVLTF. Using reference TRBV11-2 and TRBJ2-6 for the parts outside the CDR3, the full variable domain is EAGVAQSPRYKIIEKRQSVAFWCNPISGHATLYWYQQILGQGPKLLIQFQNNGVVDDSQLPKDRFSAERLKGVDSTLKIQPAKLEDSAVYLCASSLGGEGVLTFGAGSRLTVL.

The J gene is TRBJ1-5, the V gene TRBV19; D perhaps matches TRBD1 (6 bases). The CDR3 contains 16 residues. V was pared by 0 bases and J by 2 bases, with 11 bases between. Germline CDR1 and CDR2: LNHDA and SQIVND (reference sequence). CDR3 residues: CASSIEGARGNQPQHF. The DNA of the CDR3 is TGTGCCAGTAGTATAGAGGGGGCGCGGGGCAATCAGCCCCAGCATTTT.

This clone was seen a single time. This sequence joins TRBV4-3 and TRBJ2-1; D may be TRBD1 (6 bases). The CDR3 sequence is 16 residues long. CDR1 is LGHNA, CDR2 YSLEER, per germline. The V gene lost 0 bases and the J gene lost 7 bases, with 16 bases spanning the gap. The CDR3 DNA sequence: TGCGCCAGCAGCCAAGATAGTGCACAGGGATGGAATGAGCAGTTCTTC. It translates to CASSQDSAQGWNEQFF.

This rearrangement joins TRBV7-2 to TRBJ1-1; 7 nucleotides align to TRBD1. Germline V gene sequence: CDR1 SGHTA, CDR2 FQGNSA. V trimming: 7 bases; J trimming: 6 bases; junction bases outside the gene matches: 8. CDR3 length: 13 residues. CDR3 in DNA: TGTGCCAGCACCCCGAGACAGGGCTCTGAAGCTTTCTTT. Amino acid sequence: CASTPRQGSEAFF.

The V gene is TRBV11-3, the J gene TRBJ2-1; 7 bases are a match to TRBD2. This CDR3 comprises 20 residues. V lost 0 bases to trimming and J lost 9 bases; unmatched junction nucleotides: 23. CDR1 SGHNT and CDR2 YENEEA come from the germline V gene. CDR3: CASSLDARWVGGPSFAEQFF. In DNA form, the CDR3 reads TGTGCCAGCAGCTTAGATGCCCGCTGGGTGGGAGGGCCCTCCTTCGCTGAGCAGTTCTTC.

V and J are TRBV9 and TRBJ2-5; D might be TRBD1 (8 bases). Germline V gives CDR1 SGDLS, CDR2 YYNGEE. The V gene lost 4 bases and the J gene lost 4 bases, with 17 bases spanning the gap. The CDR3 has 15 residues. The CDR3 sequence is CASSLGQGGGETQYF. The CDR3, as DNA: TGTGCCAGCAGCCTCGGACAGGGAGGGGGAGAGACCCAGTACTTC.

V and J are TRBV29-1 and TRBJ1-1; D gene ambiguous. V was trimmed by 4 bases and J by 0 bases, leaving 9 bases between them. CDR1 is SQVTM, CDR2 ANQGSEA, per germline. The CDR3 has 13 residues. The DNA for the CDR3 is TGCAGCGTTGGACTGATCATGAACACTGAAGCTTTCTTT. Its protein product is CSVGLIMNTEAFF.

The V and J genes are TRBV10-3 and TRBJ2-1, with TRBD1 identical over 9 bases. Germline assignment: CDR1 ENHRY and CDR2 SYGVKD. The length of the CDR3 is 14 residues. Unmatched junction bases numbered 3, after V lost 5 bases and J lost 4 bases. The CDR3 region has the DNA TGTGCCATCAGTCCCGGGACAGGGTACAATGAGCAGTTCTTC. This translates into CAISPGTGYNEQFF.

This rearrangement joins TRBV5-4 to TRBJ1-1, with 7 bases fitting TRBD1. Trimming took 0 bases from V and 3 from J; bases not matched to a gene: 5. Germline-derived CDR1 and CDR2 are SGHNT and YYREEE (reference sequence). The CDR3 loop spans 15 amino acids. CDR3 coding DNA: TGTGCCAGCAGCTTGGACCGGAGGGGGCACACTGAAGCTTTCTTT. The encoded protein is CASSLDRRGHTEAFF.

The chain combines TRBV6-1 with TRBJ1-5; TRBD1 might be the D (6 bases). Looked up from germline, CDR1 is MNHNS and CDR2 is SASEGT. The CDR3 runs 14 residues. V lost 2 bases and J lost 4, with 9 bases in between. The CDR3 nucleotides are TGTGCCAGCAGTGAACAGGGGAGTAATCAGCCCCAGCATTTT. Translation: CASSEQGSNQPQHF.